The rows below give T cell receptor beta chains drawn from one sample of a study of blood T cell repertoires in COVID-19. Using immunoSEQ multiplex PCR, the repertoire was profiled, and TCRdb retains in-frame clones only, with some absent. This table holds just under 350,000 clones, roughly 90% found once. The sample taken for sequencing was peripheral blood. Receptors originate from a woman in her 70s with COVID-19, enrolled during active disease. Both conserved end residues are part of each CDR3. The order of the fields is clone size, V gene, D gene, J gene, CDR3 protein, CDR3 DNA. A D gene is named only where the DNA matches it firmly. Rows may omit the clone size; those that give it use once, few, many or a size class.

once	TRBV3-1/TRBV3-2	.	TRBJ2-2	CASSQVQGGELFF	TGTGCCAGCAGCCAGGTGCAGGGCGGGGAGCTGTTTTTT
.	TRBV15	TRBD1	TRBJ2-3	CATSRDRGSQYF	TGTGCCACCAGCAGAGACAGGGGGTCGCAGTATTTT
.	TRBV27	.	TRBJ1-1	CASSATVNTEAFF	TGTGCCAGCAGCGCTACGGTGAACACTGAAGCTTTCTTT
.	TRBV5-5	TRBD1	TRBJ1-1	CASSSLQGHTEAFF	TGTGCCAGCAGCTCACTACAGGGGCACACTGAAGCTTTCTTT
few	TRBV19	TRBD2	TRBJ2-3	CASSIVRLAGGYTQYF	TGTGCCAGTAGTATCGTCCGGCTAGCGGGGGGTTATACGCAGTATTTT
.	TRBV5-1	TRBD2	TRBJ2-7	CASSLESGGASDEQYF	TGCGCCAGCAGCTTAGAAAGCGGGGGGGCTAGCGACGAGCAGTACTTC
.	TRBV6-5	TRBD1	TRBJ2-1	CASTWTGYNEQFF	TGTGCCAGCACCTGGACAGGGTACAATGAGCAGTTCTTC
.	TRBV12-1	.	TRBJ2-7	CASSFPPSGGSHDGEYF	TGTGCCAGCAGCTTTCCCCCGTCAGGGGGCTCCCATGACGGCGAGTACTTC
.	TRBV4-3	.	TRBJ1-1	CASSQDGAWGTEAFF	TGCGCCAGCAGCCAAGATGGGGCCTGGGGCACTGAAGCTTTCTTT
.	TRBV19	TRBD1	TRBJ1-3	CASSAGTGWGNTIYF	TGTGCCAGTAGTGCGGGGACAGGGTGGGGAAACACCATATATTTT
.	TRBV3-1/TRBV3-2	.	TRBJ2-1	CASSLLDSYNEQFF	TGTGCCAGCAGCCTATTAGACAGCTACAATGAGCAGTTCTTC
.	TRBV28	TRBD1	TRBJ1-5	CASSPGQGSNQPQHF	TGTGCCAGCAGCCCGGGACAGGGCAGCAATCAGCCCCAGCATTTT
.	TRBV6-5	TRBD2	TRBJ2-1	CASSYSGAGVYNEQFF	TGTGCCAGCAGTTACTCGGGAGCGGGGGTCTACAATGAGCAGTTCTTC
.	TRBV6-5	TRBD1	TRBJ1-4	CASSYDRDSEKLFF	TGTGCCAGCAGTTACGACAGGGATAGTGAAAAACTGTTTTTT
.	TRBV11-2	TRBD1	TRBJ1-6	CASSRDRLTSYNSPLHF	TGTGCCAGCAGTAGGGACAGACTAACCTCCTATAATTCACCCCTCCACTTT
.	TRBV9	TRBD2	TRBJ2-5	CASSVGLAGGFRETQYF	TGTGCCAGCAGCGTAGGGCTAGCGGGGGGGTTTCGGGAGACCCAGTACTTC
.	TRBV10-3	.	TRBJ2-7	CAIAGAQGGEQYF	TGTGCCATCGCTGGGGCGCAGGGAGGCGAGCAGTACTTC
.	TRBV28	.	TRBJ2-7	CASSIQGSSYEQYF	TGTGCCAGCAGTATACAGGGATCTTCCTACGAGCAGTACTTC
.	TRBV4-3	.	TRBJ2-1	CASSQGPAGASYNEQFF	TGCGCCAGCAGCCAAGGTCCGGCGGGGGCGTCCTACAATGAGCAGTTCTTC
.	TRBV10-2	.	TRBJ1-3	CASSEDSPSGNTIYF	TGCGCCAGCAGTGAGGACAGTCCCTCTGGAAACACCATATATTTT
.	TRBV28	TRBD2	TRBJ2-5	CASSLFSSGSDETQYF	TGTGCCAGCAGTTTATTTTCTAGCGGGAGCGATGAGACCCAGTACTTC
.	TRBV5-1	.	TRBJ1-1	CASSINPDRTGTEAFF	TGCGCCAGCAGCATAAACCCTGACAGGACCGGCACTGAAGCTTTCTTT
.	TRBV5-4	.	TRBJ1-1	CASSLRGGNTEAFF	TGTGCCAGCAGCTTGCGGGGGGGGAACACTGAAGCTTTCTTT
.	TRBV30	TRBD2	TRBJ2-7	CAWGLAGASSYEQYF	TGTGCCTGGGGACTAGCGGGCGCCAGCTCCTACGAGCAGTACTTC
.	TRBV6-2/TRBV6-3	TRBD2	TRBJ2-7	CASSVSGGPSYEQYF	TGTGCCAGCAGTGTAAGCGGGGGGCCTTCCTACGAGCAGTACTTC
few	TRBV4-1	TRBD1	TRBJ1-1	CASSPTGETEAFF	TGCGCCAGCAGTCCTACAGGGGAAACTGAAGCTTTCTTT
.	TRBV5-1	TRBD1	TRBJ2-2	CASSLGTGPSTGELFF	TGCGCCAGCAGCTTGGGGACAGGCCCCTCGACCGGGGAGCTGTTTTTT
.	TRBV12-3/TRBV12-4	.	TRBJ1-1	CASTWNTEAFF	TGTGCCAGCACCTGGAACACTGAAGCTTTCTTT
.	TRBV7-2	TRBD1	TRBJ1-1	CASSPQGSDTEAFF	TGTGCCAGCAGCCCACAGGGGTCTGACACTGAAGCTTTCTTT
.	TRBV19	.	TRBJ1-5	CASSYRGRGHQPQHF	TGTGCCAGTAGTTATAGGGGGAGAGGACACCAGCCCCAGCATTTT
.	TRBV7-8	TRBD1	TRBJ1-2	CASSLGQGKGYTF	TGTGCCAGCAGCTTAGGACAGGGAAAAGGCTACACCTTC
.	TRBV3-1/TRBV3-2	TRBD1	TRBJ2-5	CASSQEPTGSQYF	TGTGCCAGCAGCCAAGAGCCGACAGGGAGCCAGTACTTC
once	TRBV29-1	.	TRBJ1-2	CSVEDLGGAEGYTF	TGCAGCGTTGAAGATCTAGGGGGGGCGGAGGGCTACACCTTC
once	TRBV9	TRBD2	TRBJ2-2	CASSVASGGAGTGELFF	TGTGCCAGCAGCGTAGCTAGCGGGGGGGCAGGGACCGGGGAGCTGTTTTTT
.	TRBV14	.	TRBJ1-1	CASSQVGGGTEAFF	TGTGCCAGCAGCCAAGTAGGAGGTGGCACTGAAGCTTTCTTT
.	TRBV27	.	TRBJ2-7	CASSLREESYEQYF	TGTGCCAGCAGTTTAAGGGAGGAGTCCTACGAGCAGTACTTC
.	TRBV6-6	TRBD1	TRBJ2-7	CASSYRTGNGYEQYF	TGTGCCAGCAGTTACCGGACAGGGAACGGCTACGAGCAGTACTTC
.	TRBV27	.	TRBJ2-6	CASSYQISGANVLTF	TGTGCCAGCAGTTATCAGATCTCTGGGGCCAACGTCCTGACTTTC
.	TRBV2	TRBD1	TRBJ1-1	CASSEAGQGARTEAFF	TGTGCCAGCAGTGAGGCTGGACAGGGGGCGCGCACTGAAGCTTTCTTT
.	TRBV5-6	TRBD1	TRBJ1-2	CASSGGQGHANYGYTF	TGTGCCAGCAGCGGGGGACAGGGGCATGCTAACTATGGCTACACCTTC
.	TRBV14	TRBD1	TRBJ2-7	CASSQGQGSEQYF	TGTGCCAGCAGCCAAGGACAGGGGAGTGAGCAGTACTTC